This is a list of T cell receptor beta chains from one sample in a study of long-term antiretroviral therapy in people with HIV. Sequencing used immunoSEQ multiplex PCR; TCRdb keeps in-frame clones, though not all of them. This table holds fewer than 55,000 clones, about 95% found once. The sequenced sample was unsorted PBMCs, obtained 3.7 years after starting antiretroviral therapy. The receptors derive from a woman between 45 and 60 years old with HIV. Both conserved end residues are part of each CDR3. Each record gives: D gene, CDR3 length, V gene, clone size, J gene, CDR3 DNA, CDR3 protein. The D gene is left open where the match is weak. Clone size is shown for a subset of rows, as once, few, many or a class of expanded clone.

D: TRBD1
length: 16
V: TRBV7-9
size: NA
J: TRBJ2-3
DNA: TGTGCCAGCAGCCCCCGGGGACAGGGGCTAGCAGATACGCAGTATTTT
CDR3: CASSPRGQGLADTQYF

D: NA
length: 15
V: TRBV9
size: NA
J: TRBJ2-7
DNA: TGTGCCAGCAGCGTAGGTCCCGGGAATCACGACGAGCAGTACTTC
CDR3: CASSVGPGNHDEQYF

D: NA
length: 15
V: TRBV5-4
size: few
J: TRBJ1-1
DNA: TGTGCCAGCAGCTTGGCCGGCTTGGCAAACACTGAAGCTTTCTTT
CDR3: CASSLAGLANTEAFF

D: TRBD2
length: 15
V: TRBV29-1
size: NA
J: TRBJ2-2
DNA: TGCAGCGTTGAAGCGGGGGGGCCGAACACCGGGGAGCTGTTTTTT
CDR3: CSVEAGGPNTGELFF

D: TRBD1
length: 16
V: TRBV5-6
size: NA
J: TRBJ1-5
DNA: TGTGCCAGCAGCTCCGGGGACAGCTATAGCAATCAGCCCCAGCATTTT
CDR3: CASSSGDSYSNQPQHF

D: NA
length: 13
V: TRBV7-2
size: NA
J: TRBJ1-1
DNA: TGTGCCAGCAGCGCAGACAGGAGGGGAGAAGCTTTCTTT
CDR3: CASSADRRGEAFF

D: NA
length: 13
V: TRBV29-1
size: NA
J: TRBJ2-7
DNA: TGCAGCGGCGCCAGGGGGGGTACCTACGAGCAGTACTTC
CDR3: CSGARGGTYEQYF

D: NA
length: 15
V: TRBV9
size: NA
J: TRBJ2-2
DNA: TGTGCCAGCAGCCCAAGAGGTATCGGCACCGGGGAGCTGTTTTTT
CDR3: CASSPRGIGTGELFF

D: NA
length: 13
V: TRBV29-1
size: NA
J: TRBJ1-2
DNA: TGCAGCGTTGGGGCGGCCGGTAACTATGGCTACACCTTC
CDR3: CSVGAAGNYGYTF

D: TRBD1
length: 14
V: TRBV5-5
size: NA
J: TRBJ2-7
DNA: TGTGCCAGCAGCACAGACAGGGGGCGGGACGAGCAGTACTTC
CDR3: CASSTDRGRDEQYF

D: NA
length: 14
V: TRBV4-3
size: NA
J: TRBJ1-5
DNA: TGCGCCAGCAGCCAAGGCCCAGGGAACCAGCCCCAGCATTTT
CDR3: CASSQGPGNQPQHF

D: NA
length: 18
V: TRBV2
size: NA
J: TRBJ2-3
DNA: TGTGCCAGCAGTGAAGCGCGGGCAACGTTCGCTAGCACAGATACGCAGTATTTT
CDR3: CASSEARATFASTDTQYF

D: TRBD2
length: 17
V: TRBV7-3
size: NA
J: TRBJ2-2
DNA: TGTGCCAGCAGCTCAGGGCCGGGACTAGCTGCCACCGGGGAGCTGTTTTTT
CDR3: CASSSGPGLAATGELFF

D: NA
length: 14
V: TRBV6-5
size: NA
J: TRBJ1-4
DNA: TGTGCCAGCAGTTACAGGGGAATGGGTGAAAAACTGTTTTTT
CDR3: CASSYRGMGEKLFF

D: NA
length: 17
V: TRBV5-6
size: NA
J: TRBJ2-2
DNA: TGTGCCAGCAGCCTACGGGGCAGACCTGCGAACACCGGGGAGCTGTTTTTT
CDR3: CASSLRGRPANTGELFF

D: NA
length: 14
V: TRBV10-3
size: NA
J: TRBJ1-4
DNA: TGTGCCATCAGTGAGACAGCAACTAATGAAAAACTGTTTTTT
CDR3: CAISETATNEKLFF

D: NA
length: 16
V: TRBV5-1
size: NA
J: TRBJ2-3
DNA: TGCGCCAGCAGCTTCAAGGGATTCCCCGGCACAGATACGCAGTATTTT
CDR3: CASSFKGFPGTDTQYF

D: NA
length: 14
V: TRBV6-6
size: NA
J: TRBJ2-5
DNA: TGTGCCAGCACCCCGGTCTCCTGGGGGGAGACCCAGTACTTC
CDR3: CASTPVSWGETQYF

D: TRBD1
length: 15
V: TRBV5-1
size: once
J: TRBJ2-1
DNA: TGCGCCAGCAGCTTGTGGACAGGGGCCTACAATGAGCAGTTCTTC
CDR3: CASSLWTGAYNEQFF

D: NA
length: 13
V: TRBV14
size: NA
J: TRBJ1-4
DNA: TGTGCCAGCAGCCGGTTGCTTAATGAAAAACTGTTTTTT
CDR3: CASSRLLNEKLFF

D: TRBD1
length: 15
V: TRBV28
size: NA
J: TRBJ2-7
DNA: TGTGCCAGCAGTCTTTACAGGGGTGGGGCCTACGAGCAGTACTTC
CDR3: CASSLYRGGAYEQYF

D: NA
length: 12
V: TRBV2
size: once
J: TRBJ1-1
DNA: TGTGCCAGCAGTGAACAGAACACTGAAGCTTTCTTT
CDR3: CASSEQNTEAFF

D: TRBD1
length: 14
V: TRBV6-5
size: NA
J: TRBJ1-2
DNA: TGTGCCAGCAGCCGGGACAGCGGGAACTATGGCTACACCTTC
CDR3: CASSRDSGNYGYTF

D: TRBD1
length: 17
V: TRBV18
size: few
J: TRBJ2-7
DNA: TGTGCCAGCTCACCCCGGGACAGGGGGTTGAGCTCCTACGAGCAGTACTTC
CDR3: CASSPRDRGLSSYEQYF

D: TRBD2
length: 15
V: TRBV4-2
size: NA
J: TRBJ2-1
DNA: TGTGCCAGCAGCTATACCCGGGGGGGCGGAAATGAGCAGTTCTTC
CDR3: CASSYTRGGGNEQFF

D: NA
length: 12
V: TRBV11-2
size: NA
J: TRBJ2-7
DNA: TGTGCCAGCAGCTTGGACCGCCTCGAGCAGTACTTC
CDR3: CASSLDRLEQYF

D: TRBD1
length: 14
V: TRBV19
size: NA
J: TRBJ1-2
DNA: TGTGCCAGTAGTGGAACAGGGGATGTCTATGGCTACACCTTC
CDR3: CASSGTGDVYGYTF

D: TRBD1
length: 15
V: TRBV7-9
size: NA
J: TRBJ2-7
DNA: TGTGCCAGCAGCTTGCTGACAGGGATGAGGAGCGAGCAGTACTTC
CDR3: CASSLLTGMRSEQYF

D: NA
length: 15
V: TRBV7-9
size: NA
J: TRBJ2-7
DNA: TGTGCCAGCAGCCTACCCTCGGACCCATCCTACGAGCAGTACTTC
CDR3: CASSLPSDPSYEQYF

D: NA
length: 14
V: TRBV5-8
size: NA
J: TRBJ2-1
DNA: TGTGCCAGCCCGAGGGGGGGGGCAAACAATGAGCAGTTCTTC
CDR3: CASPRGGANNEQFF

D: NA
length: 13
V: TRBV2
size: NA
J: TRBJ1-6
DNA: TGTGCCAGCATAAGCTCCTATAATTCACCCCTCCACTTT
CDR3: CASISSYNSPLHF

D: NA
length: 16
V: TRBV6-1
size: NA
J: TRBJ1-6
DNA: TGTGCCAGCAGTGAAGAAATGGGCAGTTATAATTCACCCCTCCACTTT
CDR3: CASSEEMGSYNSPLHF

D: NA
length: 16
V: TRBV9
size: NA
J: TRBJ1-2
DNA: TGTGCCAGCAGCGGTCGGCGTGGGGAAGCTAACTATGGCTACACCTTC
CDR3: CASSGRRGEANYGYTF

D: NA
length: 18
V: TRBV4-1
size: once
J: TRBJ1-5
DNA: TGCGCCAGCAGCCAAGAATTCGTGGGGGGTTTGGACAATCAGCCCCAGCATTTT
CDR3: CASSQEFVGGLDNQPQHF

D: NA
length: 15
V: TRBV19
size: once
J: TRBJ2-7
DNA: TGTGCCAGTAGTATTACGCCCTTAGAAACCTACGAGCAGTACTTC
CDR3: CASSITPLETYEQYF

D: TRBD1
length: 16
V: TRBV12-5
size: NA
J: TRBJ2-2
DNA: TGTGCTAGTGGTCAGGGACAGGGGAGATTTACCGGGGAGCTGTTTTTT
CDR3: CASGQGQGRFTGELFF

D: NA
length: 15
V: TRBV5-1
size: NA
J: TRBJ2-7
DNA: TGCGCCAGCAGCCAAACGGCGTCGGGTGTGTACGAGCAGTACTTC
CDR3: CASSQTASGVYEQYF

D: NA
length: 12
V: TRBV5-8
size: NA
J: TRBJ2-3
DNA: TGTGCCAGCAGCGGGGGCCCTAATACGCAGTATTTT
CDR3: CASSGGPNTQYF

D: NA
length: 13
V: TRBV6-5
size: NA
J: TRBJ2-5
DNA: TGTGCCAGCAGTGGACAGAAACAAGAGACCCAGTACTTC
CDR3: CASSGQKQETQYF

D: TRBD1
length: 14
V: TRBV6-5
size: NA
J: TRBJ2-3
DNA: TGTGCCAGCAGTTACCGGGGACAGCTGGGTACGCAGTATTTT
CDR3: CASSYRGQLGTQYF

D: TRBD2
length: 15
V: TRBV5-4
size: NA
J: TRBJ2-3
DNA: TGTGCCAGCAGCCCCGGGGGGGCTCTCGCAGATACGCAGTATTTT
CDR3: CASSPGGALADTQYF

D: NA
length: 15
V: TRBV5-1
size: NA
J: TRBJ1-2
DNA: TGCGCCAGCAGCCCTCAGTGGGCGGGGAGCTATGGCTACACCTTC
CDR3: CASSPQWAGSYGYTF

D: NA
length: 11
V: TRBV20-1
size: once
J: TRBJ1-3
DNA: TGCAGTGCTAGAGGGGGGAACACCATATATTTT
CDR3: CSARGGNTIYF

D: NA
length: 14
V: TRBV5-6
size: NA
J: TRBJ2-7
DNA: TGTGCCAGCAGCATTAACCCCGACAGCCCCGCTCCCTCCTTC
CDR3: CASSINPDSPAPSF

D: NA
length: 17
V: TRBV6-1
size: once
J: TRBJ1-5
DNA: TGTGCCAGCAGTGGGGCAACAGGCGCTTATAGCAATCAGCCCCAGCATTTT
CDR3: CASSGATGAYSNQPQHF

D: NA
length: 16
V: TRBV7-9
size: once
J: TRBJ1-6
DNA: TGTGCCAGCAGCTTAGGAGGGCCGACAGGCGGTTCACCCCTCCACTTT
CDR3: CASSLGGPTGGSPLHF

D: NA
length: 13
V: TRBV6-5
size: NA
J: TRBJ1-6
DNA: TGTGCCAGCAGTTCGACGGGAAATTCACCCCTCCACTTT
CDR3: CASSSTGNSPLHF

D: NA
length: 16
V: TRBV18
size: NA
J: TRBJ1-4
DNA: TGTGCCAGCTCACCAAAATCAGACGCGACTAATGAAAAACTGTTTTTT
CDR3: CASSPKSDATNEKLFF

D: TRBD1
length: 17
V: TRBV19
size: NA
J: TRBJ1-4
DNA: TGTGCCAGTAGTATATCGTCAGGGGGCGGCAATAATGAAAAACTGTTTTTT
CDR3: CASSISSGGGNNEKLFF